Presented here are 10 T cell receptor beta chains from one specimen sequenced in a study of cytomegalovirus exposure and HLA in healthy donors. With 60 Vbeta and 13 Jbeta primers, the PCR was carried out. Method: immunoSEQ multiplex PCR; TCRdb's copy keeps in-frame clones and lacks some. The sample has roughly 120,000 clones, 74% seen once. The source material was PBMCs. Receptor source: a man aged 30 to 45 in good health and CMV-seropositive.

This clone appeared once. The rearrangement joins TRBV29-1 to TRBJ2-1; a possible D gene is TRBD1 (6 bases). The CDR3 extends over 15 amino acids. The germline V and J ends were trimmed by 6 bases and 0 bases, with 15 bases remaining between them. CDR1 is SQVTM and CDR2 is ANQGSEA in the germline V gene. The CDR3 region has the DNA TGCAGCGTCATGACAGGTCTTAGCTCCTACAATGAGCAGTTCTTC. This translates into CSVMTGLSSYNEQFF.

The chain couples TRBV4-1 to TRBJ1-6; possible D gene TRBD1, 6 bases. Germline values: CDR1 MGHRA, CDR2 YSYEKL. The CDR3 extends over 13 amino acids. The V gene lost 1 base and the J gene lost 10 bases, with 8 bases spanning the gap. CDR3 DNA sequence: TGCGCCAGCAGCCAAGTGACAGGATCACCCCTCCACTTT. Protein product: CASSQVTGSPLHF.

The chain uses TRBV27 and TRBJ1-6; D is undetermined. The CDR3 runs 16 residues. Germline V gene data show CDR1 as MNHEY and CDR2 as SMNVEV (reference sequence). V lost 2 bases to trimming and J lost 13 bases, with 21 bases between them. CDR3 nucleotide sequence: TGTGCCAGCAGTTTAAGTAGCGGGTCTCCTGCGAAGCCCCTCCACTTT. Protein sequence: CASSLSSGSPAKPLHF.

The chain carries TRBV2 and TRBJ1-1; TRBD1 agrees at 8 bases. In germline, CDR1 is SNHLY, CDR2 FYNNEI. V lost 5 bases and J lost 1; bases outside the gene matches: 3. The length of the CDR3 is 14 residues. The CDR3 DNA follows: TGTGCCAGCAGTATCAGGGGGCAGAACACTGAAGCTTTCTTT. This gives the protein CASSIRGQNTEAFF. The whole variable domain, remainder taken from reference TRBV2 and TRBJ1-1, is EPEVTQTPSHQVTQMGQEVILRCVPISNHLYFYWYRQILGQKVEFLVSFYNNEISEKSEIFDDQFSVERPDGSNFTLKIRSTKLEDSAMYFCASSIRGQNTEAFFGQGTRLTVV.

V is TRBV28 and J is TRBJ1-5, with 9 bases that match TRBD1. The CDR3 has 15 amino acids. Germline CDR1 is MDHEN and CDR2 is SYDVKM. V lost 6 bases, J lost 7 bases, and 10 bases stayed unmatched. For the CDR3, the DNA is TGTGCCAGCAGATCCAGGGGACAGGGAAACCAGCCCCAGCATTTT. Protein product: CASRSRGQGNQPQHF.

This clone has more than one count but fewer than ten. The chain has TRBV30 and TRBJ1-1; D gene uncertain. Germline V gene lookup returns CDR1 GTSNPN and CDR2 SVGIG (reference sequence). Trimming shortened V by 1 base and J by 0 bases, and 12 bases separated the two germline ends. The CDR3 is 15 residues long. The DNA for the CDR3 is TGTGCCTGGAGTGGGACCCGCGGGGTGAACACTGAAGCTTTCTTT. This encodes CAWSGTRGVNTEAFF.

The rearrangement uses TRBV5-1 and TRBJ2-1, with D perhaps TRBD1 (6 bases). The CDR3 runs to 15 residues. V was pared by 0 bases and J by 1 base, with 8 bases between. Germline V gives CDR1 SGHRS, CDR2 YFSETQ. CDR3 nucleotide sequence: TGCGCCAGCAGCTTGGAGGGGGTATCCTACAATGAGCAGTTCTTC. Translation: CASSLEGVSYNEQFF.

Notes on this clone: A read error may account for a junction end that differs from germline. The gene calls are TRBV30 and TRBJ1-2, with TRBD1 matching 9 bases. Germline assignment: CDR1 GTSNPN and CDR2 SVGIG (reference sequence). The CDR3 covers 14 residues. Here the CDR3 DNA reads TGTGCCGGACCTCCGGGACAGGGAAACTCTGGCTACACCTTC. This codes for CAGPPGQGNSGYTF.

J is TRBJ2-3 and V is TRBV2; D is perhaps TRBD2 (6 bases). The CDR3 is 14 amino acids. V was trimmed by 8 bases and J by 3 bases, leaving 15 bases between them. Germline assignment: CDR1 SNHLY and CDR2 FYNNEI. Written as DNA, the CDR3 is TGTGCCAGCTTGATGGAGGGGCGGACAGATACGCAGTATTTT. Translation gives CASLMEGRTDTQYF.

The rearrangement joins TRBV6-1 to TRBJ2-3, with 11 bases aligning to TRBD2. Trimming removed 1 base from V and 2 bases from J; junction bases left unmatched: 2. The CDR3 sequence is 16 residues long. Germline V gives CDR1 MNHNS, CDR2 SASEGT. In DNA form, the CDR3 reads TGTGCCAGCAGTGAAGGGACTAGCGGGTACACAGATACGCAGTATTTT. As protein: CASSEGTSGYTDTQYF.